What follows are 21 T cell receptor beta chains derived from one specimen sequenced in a study of cytomegalovirus exposure and HLA in healthy donors. This PCR relied on a set of 60 Vbeta primers and 13 Jbeta primers. Clones were sequenced by immunoSEQ multiplex PCR, and TCRdb holds only the in-frame ones, with some missing. This table holds around 200,000 clones, 80% found once. Sequences were obtained from PBMCs. Every receptor here comes from a boy younger than 18 in good health and CMV-seronegative.

The CDR3 DNA sequence: TGTGCCAGCAGTGACAGTTATAATTCACCCCTCCACTTT. It specifies CASSDSYNSPLHF. The chain is built from TRBV6-5 and TRBJ1-6; TRBD1 might be the D (5 bases). The CDR3 covers 13 residues. CDR1 and CDR2 from the germline V gene are MNHEY and SVGAGI. Between the trimmed V and J ends, which lost 5 bases and 4 bases, there was a span of 6 bases.

The V and J genes are TRBV27 and TRBJ2-1, with D perhaps TRBD1 (5 bases). Between the trimmed V and J ends, which lost 2 bases and 1 base, there was a span of 12 bases. There are 16 residues in the CDR3. Per germline, CDR1 MNHEY and CDR2 SMNVEV (reference sequence). The CDR3 coding sequence is TGTGCCAGCAGTTTAGGGGCGCCGGGTTCCTACAATGAGCAGTTCTTC. Amino acids: CASSLGAPGSYNEQFF.

The sample holds one count of this clone. V and J are TRBV18 and TRBJ2-3, with a weak D call TRBD2 (5 bases). V was shortened by 3 bases and J by 4 bases, with 17 bases between the two germline ends. Germline CDR1 KGHSH, CDR2 LQKENI. The CDR3 has 16 residues. Written as DNA, the CDR3 is TGTGCCAGCTCACCGCTCGGGGTCCCCCTTCCAGATACGCAGTATTTT. It translates to CASSPLGVPLPDTQYF.

V gene TRBV9 combines with J gene TRBJ1-1; no clear D gene. V lost 0 bases and J lost 1, with 13 bases in between. This CDR3 region has 16 residues. Germline V gene data show CDR1 as SGDLS and CDR2 as YYNGEE. CDR3 in amino acids: CASSVGSGSANTEAFF. The CDR3 DNA follows: TGTGCCAGCAGCGTAGGATCCGGCAGCGCGAACACTGAAGCTTTCTTT.

This chain joins TRBV4-1 and TRBJ1-1, with D perhaps matching TRBD1 (5 bases). Germline CDR1 reads MGHRA; CDR2 reads YSYEKL. V lost 0 bases and J 6 bases, leaving 26 bases between the germline ends. The CDR3 is made up of 19 amino acids. CDR3 protein: CASSQEGRADILLPAEAFF. The CDR3 nucleotides read TGCGCCAGCAGCCAAGAAGGGCGCGCGGACATTTTGCTGCCAGCTGAAGCTTTCTTT.

The chain joins TRBV9 to TRBJ1-2; D is uncertain. The V gene lost 4 bases and the J gene lost 4 bases, with 17 bases spanning the gap. The germline V gene has CDR1 SGDLS and CDR2 YYNGEE. This CDR3 has 15 amino acids. CDR3 in DNA: TGTGCCAGCAGCCTTGGGGAGGGTGCGCCCTATGGCTACACCTTC. Amino acid sequence: CASSLGEGAPYGYTF.

This sequence joins TRBV15 and TRBJ2-5; TRBD2 is a possible D gene (5 bases). CDR3 size: 15 residues. Trimming removed 1 base from V and 6 bases from J, with 15 bases in between. Germline V gene lookup returns CDR1 LNHNV and CDR2 YYDKDF (reference sequence). CDR3 loop: CATSRVPGSTKTQYF. The CDR3 DNA is TGTGCCACCAGCAGAGTTCCGGGGTCGACTAAGACCCAGTACTTC.

The rearrangement links TRBV6-1 to TRBJ2-1; 8 nucleotides line up with TRBD1. J gave up 8 bases and V 3 bases, and 6 bases lay outside the gene matches. The CDR3 extends over 14 amino acids. Germline CDR1 is MNHNS and CDR2 is SASEGT. The CDR3 loop is CASSDVTGVDEQFF. CDR3 nucleotides: TGTGCCAGCAGTGATGTGACAGGGGTCGATGAGCAGTTCTTC.

On this clone itself: The junction departs from the called germline gene at one end, perhaps through a read error. The chain has TRBV7-9 and TRBJ2-7, with 10 nucleotides matching TRBD1. The CDR3 runs 15 residues. Germline V gene data show CDR1 as SEHNR and CDR2 as FQNEAQ (reference sequence). The CDR3: CSSSLGDRGLYEQYF. CDR3 coding DNA: TGTTCCAGCAGCTTAGGAGACAGGGGGCTTTACGAGCAGTACTTC.

V is TRBV11-2 and J is TRBJ2-3; 9 bases align to TRBD2. With 1 base clipped from V and 5 bases from J, the junction kept 4 bases outside the gene matches. Per the germline V gene, CDR1 is SGHAT and CDR2 is FQNNGV. This CDR3 has 15 residues. CDR3: CASSLGGLAIDTQYF. In DNA form, the CDR3 reads TGTGCCAGCAGCTTAGGTGGACTAGCGATAGATACGCAGTATTTT.

The chain employs TRBV19 and TRBJ1-1; 8 bases line up with TRBD1. CDR3 size: 14 residues. CDR1 and CDR2 from the germline V gene are LNHDA and SQIVND (reference sequence). Trimming removed 4 bases from V and 6 bases from J; junction bases left unmatched: 7. Here the CDR3 reads CASSTRQGMAEAFF. The CDR3 bases are TGTGCCAGTAGTACTCGACAGGGGATGGCTGAAGCTTTCTTT.

The rearrangement joins TRBV6-1 to TRBJ2-1; possibly TRBD2 for D (6 bases). Per germline, CDR1 MNHNS and CDR2 SASEGT. The V end lost 2 bases, the J end lost 4 bases, and 12 bases lay between the germline ends. There are 15 residues in the CDR3. The CDR3 sequence is CASSEIPGLYNEQFF. The DNA for the CDR3 is TGTGCCAGCAGTGAAATCCCGGGACTGTACAATGAGCAGTTCTTC.

The genes are TRBV18 and TRBJ2-1; 10 bases are a match to TRBD2. V trimming: 5 bases; J trimming: 5 bases; junction bases outside the gene matches: 3. CDR1 and CDR2 (germline): KGHSH, LQKENI. This CDR3 is 14 amino acids long. The DNA of the CDR3 is TGTGCCAGCTCAACCAGCGGGGGGGACAATGAGCAGTTCTTC. Amino acid sequence: CASSTSGGDNEQFF.

Only a few counts were recorded for this clone. The DNA of the CDR3 is TGTGCCTGGAGTGGCTCAGGGGGCTCGGGATCTGAAGCTTTCTTT. Translating gives CAWSGSGGSGSEAFF. The V call is TRBV30, the J call TRBJ1-1, with 8 bases matching TRBD1. The germline V gene encodes CDR1 GTSNPN and CDR2 SVGIG (reference sequence). V lost 1 base to trimming and J lost 6 bases; unmatched junction nucleotides: 10. The CDR3 length is 15 residues.

J is TRBJ2-7 and V is TRBV4-1; D is unresolved. V was trimmed by 3 bases and J by 2 bases, leaving 11 bases between them. There are 14 residues in the CDR3. Germline-derived CDR1 and CDR2 are MGHRA and YSYEKL. CDR3 residues: CASSHPRSPYEQYF. DNA of the CDR3: TGCGCCAGCAGCCACCCGAGGTCTCCCTACGAGCAGTACTTC.

This rearrangement joins TRBV5-1 to TRBJ2-7; perhaps TRBD2 as D (6 bases). V shed 0 bases and J shed 2 bases, with 9 bases lying between them. Per germline, CDR1 SGHRS and CDR2 YFSETQ. The CDR3 consists of 14 residues. The CDR3 sequence: CASSLGRETYEQYF. In nucleotides, the CDR3 is TGCGCCAGCAGCTTGGGGAGGGAAACCTACGAGCAGTACTTC. Full variable domain (outside the CDR3, taken from reference TRBV5-1 and TRBJ2-7): KAGVTQTPRYLIKTRGQQVTLSCSPISGHRSVSWYQQTPGQGLQFLFEYFSETQRNKGNFPGRFSGRQFSNSRSEMNVSTLELGDSALYLCASSLGRETYEQYFGPGTRLTVT.

This clone was seen once. This CDR3 is CAISPREAGVIGELFF. As DNA, the CDR3 is TGTGCCATCAGCCCCAGGGAGGCGGGGGTGATCGGGGAGCTGTTTTTT. The chain couples TRBV10-3 to TRBJ2-2, with TRBD2 matching over 7 bases. CDR1 ENHRY and CDR2 SYGVKD come from the germline V gene. Trimming removed 6 bases from V and 7 bases from J; junction bases left unmatched: 14. CDR3 length equals 16 residues.

The chain has TRBV7-9 and TRBJ1-2; D gene ambiguous. The CDR3 contains 15 residues. Trimming cost V 2 bases and J 5 bases, with 15 bases left between them. Germline V gene lookup returns CDR1 SEHNR and CDR2 FQNEAQ (reference sequence). DNA of the CDR3: TGTGCCAGCAGCTTATCCACTCTGCGCCATTATGGCTACACCTTC. Amino acids: CASSLSTLRHYGYTF.

This rearrangement joins TRBV5-8 to TRBJ2-1; 9 nucleotides agree with TRBD2. Looked up from germline, CDR1 is SGHTS and CDR2 is YDEGEE. The CDR3 consists of 17 residues. Trimming cost V 0 bases and J 10 bases; bases outside gene matches: 14. As DNA, the CDR3 is TGTGCCAGCAGCTTGGTGCGGGAGGGCCTCTCTGCGGAGGAGCAGTTCTTC. As protein: CASSLVREGLSAEEQFF.

The table lists this clone with a few counts. The V gene is TRBV9, the J gene TRBJ1-1; TRBD1 agrees at 8 bases. CDR3 length: 12 amino acids. The trim removed 7 bases at V and 6 bases at J, leaving 5 bases unmatched. Germline assignment: CDR1 SGDLS and CDR2 YYNGEE. The CDR3, as DNA: TGTGCCAGCCAGGGGGCGGGCGCTGAAGCTTTCTTT. Translation: CASQGAGAEAFF.

This clone was seen more than once but under ten times. This rearrangement joins TRBV4-1 to TRBJ1-1; TRBD1 agrees at 8 bases. This CDR3 region has 14 residues. Unmatched junction bases numbered 9, after V lost 5 bases and J lost 7 bases. Germline CDR1 is MGHRA and CDR2 is YSYEKL. The CDR3: CASSSTGGSNEAFF. For the CDR3, the DNA is TGCGCCAGCAGCAGCACAGGGGGAAGTAATGAAGCTTTCTTT.